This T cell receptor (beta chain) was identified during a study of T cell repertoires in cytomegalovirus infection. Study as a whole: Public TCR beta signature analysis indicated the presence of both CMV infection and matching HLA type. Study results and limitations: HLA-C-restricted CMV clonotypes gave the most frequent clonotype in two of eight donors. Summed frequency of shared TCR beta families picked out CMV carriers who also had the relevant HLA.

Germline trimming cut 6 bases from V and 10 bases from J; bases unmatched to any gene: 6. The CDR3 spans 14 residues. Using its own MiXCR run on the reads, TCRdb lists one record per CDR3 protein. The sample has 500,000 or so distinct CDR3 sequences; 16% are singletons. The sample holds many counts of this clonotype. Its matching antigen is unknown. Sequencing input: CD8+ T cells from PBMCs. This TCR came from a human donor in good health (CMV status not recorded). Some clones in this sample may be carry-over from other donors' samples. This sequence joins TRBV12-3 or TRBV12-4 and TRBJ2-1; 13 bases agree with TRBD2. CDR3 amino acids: CASRGLAGPKEQFF. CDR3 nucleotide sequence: TGTGCCAGCAGGGGACTAGCGGGGCCCAAAGAGCAGTTCTTC.